These 18 T cell receptor beta chains came from one sample sequenced in a study of T cell responses to AZD1222 COVID-19 vaccine. Libraries were prepared by immunoSEQ multiplex PCR; TCRdb keeps only in-frame clonotypes and omits some of them. The sample yields about 94,000 clones, about 85% seen once. The starting material was peripheral blood, obtained 28 days after the second AZD1222 dose. All receptors derive from an adult who received the AZD1222 COVID-19 vaccine.

The V call is TRBV18, the J call TRBJ1-3, with D possibly TRBD1 on 6 matching bases. Trimming removed 3 bases at V and 0 bases at J, with 18 bases between. The CDR3 totals 18 residues. Per the germline V gene, CDR1 is KGHSH and CDR2 is LQKENI. CDR3 region: CASSPPGGGSDSGNTIYF. CDR3 DNA: TGTGCCAGCTCACCCCCGGGGGGGGGCAGCGACTCTGGAAACACCATATATTTT. Variable domain in full (rest from reference TRBV18 and TRBJ1-3): NAGVMQNPRHLVRRRGQEARLRCSPMKGHSHVYWYRQLPEEGLKFMVYLQKENIIDESGMPKERFSAEFPKEGPSILRIQQVVRGDSAAYFCASSPPGGGSDSGNTIYFGEGSWLTVV.

The V gene is TRBV30, the J gene TRBJ1-6; weak D call: TRBD1 (5 bases). Germline CDR1 is GTSNPN and CDR2 is SVGIG (reference sequence). Trimming pared 1 base from V and 10 bases from J, leaving 14 bases between. This CDR3 is built from 14 residues. The CDR3 DNA is TGTGCCTGGAGTGCCAGCGCAGGGCGATCACCCCTCCACTTT. This translates into CAWSASAGRSPLHF.

This sequence joins TRBV6-1 and TRBJ1-2; the D is unclear. The CDR3 covers 13 residues. The germline V gene has CDR1 MNHNS and CDR2 SASEGT. V lost 1 base and J lost 6, with 9 bases in between. CDR3 residues: CASSEVQANGYTF. CDR3 bases: TGTGCCAGCAGTGAAGTCCAGGCCAATGGCTACACCTTC.

This sequence joins TRBV24-1 and TRBJ2-5; 9 bases are a match to TRBD1. With V trimmed by 4 bases and J by 7 bases, 6 bases remained unmatched. Germline V lookup: CDR1 KGHDR, CDR2 SFDVKD. This CDR3 has 14 residues. CDR3 nucleotide sequence: TGTGCCACCAGTGACCCGTCGGACAGGGGGACCCAGTACTTC. Translated: CATSDPSDRGTQYF.

This rearrangement joins TRBV6-2 or TRBV6-3 to TRBJ2-3, with D perhaps matching TRBD2 (5 bases). CDR1 is MNHEY and CDR2 is SVGEGT in the germline V gene. The germline V and J ends were trimmed by 0 bases and 4 bases, with 8 bases remaining between them. This CDR3 contains 14 residues. CDR3 DNA: TGTGCCAGCAGTTACTCCGGAGGCGCAGATACGCAGTATTTT. This sequence encodes CASSYSGGADTQYF.

This sequence joins TRBV30 and TRBJ2-1; perhaps TRBD2 as D (6 bases). This CDR3 has 15 amino acids. The germline gives CDR1 GTSNPN, CDR2 SVGIG (reference sequence). V shed 3 bases and J shed 6 bases, with 18 bases lying between them. The CDR3 nucleotides are TGTGCCTGGAGAGTAGGTTCCGGGGGACCCAATGAGCAGTTCTTC. Translating gives CAWRVGSGGPNEQFF.

V usage is TRBV19 and J usage is TRBJ2-3, with 9 bases aligning to TRBD2. The CDR3 extends over 15 amino acids. Germline V gene sequence: CDR1 LNHDA, CDR2 SQIVND (reference sequence). V shed 5 bases and J 5 bases; nucleotides not matched to a gene: 8. The CDR3: CASSPLAGVGDTQYF. CDR3 coding DNA: TGTGCCAGTAGTCCCTTAGCGGGAGTAGGAGATACGCAGTATTTT. Full variable domain (rest looked up from reference TRBV19 and TRBJ2-3): DGGITQSPKYLFRKEGQNVTLSCEQNLNHDAMYWYRQDPGQGLRLIYYSQIVNDFQKGDIAEGYSVSREKKESFPLTVTSAQKNPTAFYLCASSPLAGVGDTQYFGPGTRLTVL.

In its sample, this clone was seen once. In DNA, the CDR3 is TGTGCCAGCAGGGGGACTACCTACGAGCAGTACTTC. This encodes CASRGTTYEQYF. V usage is TRBV12-3 or TRBV12-4 and J usage is TRBJ2-7, with 7 positions matching TRBD2. Trimming took 6 bases from V and 2 from J; bases not matched to a gene: 1. The CDR3 is 12 residues long.

This clone was picked up a small number of times. The V gene is TRBV6-2 or TRBV6-3, the J gene TRBJ2-1; 7 bases line up with TRBD2. CDR1 and CDR2 from the germline V gene are MNHEY and SVGEGT. V lost 6 bases and J lost 6; bases outside the gene matches: 8. The length of the CDR3 is 14 residues. In DNA form, the CDR3 reads TGTGCCAGCAGCCCCCAAGGCGGGGGCAATGAGCAGTTCTTC. Protein product: CASSPQGGGNEQFF.

This clone was observed a few times. The V call is TRBV6-2 or TRBV6-3, the J call TRBJ1-5, with D possibly being TRBD1 (5 bases). Between the trimmed V and J ends, which lost 2 bases and 3 bases, there was a span of 8 bases. The CDR3 extends over 14 amino acids. Germline V gene data show CDR1 as MNHEY and CDR2 as SVGEGT. CDR3 nucleotides: TGTGCCAGCAGTTACGACAGTCTCAATCAGCCCCAGCATTTT. It specifies CASSYDSLNQPQHF.

The chain joins TRBV9 to TRBJ2-5, with D hard to call. This CDR3 comprises 14 residues. The germline gives CDR1 SGDLS, CDR2 YYNGEE. Trimming took off 4 bases at V and 4 bases at J, with 14 bases between the two ends. In nucleotides, the CDR3 is TGTGCCAGCAGCCCGACGATAGGGCGAGAGACCCAGTACTTC. It codes for CASSPTIGRETQYF.

This chain links TRBV9 with TRBJ1-4; D is undetermined. This CDR3 is 13 amino acids long. Germline-derived CDR1 and CDR2 are SGDLS and YYNGEE. Trimming left V 0 bases short and J 7 bases short, with 7 bases between. CDR3 in amino acids: CASSVVVGEKLFF. For the CDR3, the DNA is TGTGCCAGCAGCGTAGTAGTTGGTGAAAAACTGTTTTTT.

The rearrangement uses TRBV6-1 and TRBJ1-5; 11 bases align to TRBD1. Trimming cost V 4 bases and J 2 bases; bases outside gene matches: 7. The CDR3 sequence is 17 residues long. From germline, CDR1 is MNHNS and CDR2 SASEGT. CDR3 nucleotides: TGTGCCAGCAGTGGGACAGGGGGCCGAGTCGGCAATCAGCCCCAGCATTTT. It codes for CASSGTGGRVGNQPQHF.

The chain carries TRBV5-4 and TRBJ2-3; 8 bases are a match to TRBD2. This CDR3 has 16 amino acids. CDR1 SGHNT and CDR2 YYREEE come from the germline V gene (reference sequence). V shed 4 bases, J shed 2 bases, and the junction held 9 bases outside the gene matches. CDR3 nucleotides: TGTGCCAGCAGCGTTACTAGCGGAAGTACCACAGATACGCAGTATTTT. As protein: CASSVTSGSTTDTQYF.

This chain uses TRBV2 with TRBJ1-1; the match to TRBD1 covers 7 bases. The CDR3 extends over 14 amino acids. Per germline, CDR1 SNHLY and CDR2 FYNNEI. Unmatched junction bases numbered 8, after V lost 2 bases and J lost 8 bases. The CDR3 loop reads CASSELTSGGEAFF. In DNA form, the CDR3 reads TGTGCCAGCAGTGAACTAACTTCAGGGGGAGAAGCTTTCTTT. The whole variable domain, filled in from reference TRBV2 and TRBJ1-1, reads EPEVTQTPSHQVTQMGQEVILRCVPISNHLYFYWYRQILGQKVEFLVSFYNNEISEKSEIFDDQFSVERPDGSNFTLKIRSTKLEDSAMYFCASSELTSGGEAFFGQGTRLTVV.

This clone was detected a few times. The rearrangement uses TRBV28 and TRBJ2-4, with D maybe TRBD2 (5 bases). The length of the CDR3 is 16 residues. Per germline, CDR1 MDHEN and CDR2 SYDVKM. Trimming took off 5 bases at V and 0 bases at J, with 14 bases between the two ends. CDR3: CASSQEAVLAKNIQYF. CDR3 sequence (DNA): TGTGCCAGCAGTCAGGAGGCAGTTTTAGCCAAAAACATTCAGTACTTC. Complete variable domain (other parts from reference TRBV28 and TRBJ2-4): DVKVTQSSRYLVKRTGEKVFLECVQDMDHENMFWYRQDPGLGLRLIYFSYDVKMKEKGDIPEGYSVSREKKERFSLILESASTNQTSMYLCASSQEAVLAKNIQYFGAGTRLSVL.

The chain uses TRBV10-3 and TRBJ1-3; TRBD1 matches 10 bases. The CDR3 totals 16 residues. J gave up 3 bases and V 5 bases, and 7 bases lay outside the gene matches. CDR1 is ENHRY, CDR2 SYGVKD, per germline. For the CDR3, the DNA is TGTGCCATCAGTTCAGGACAGGGGGGCATTGGAAACACCATATATTTT. This translates into CAISSGQGGIGNTIYF.

The sample holds a few counts of this clone. The chain links TRBV5-1 to TRBJ1-3; D is possibly TRBD1 (6 bases). CDR3 length equals 14 residues. Germline V lookup: CDR1 SGHRS, CDR2 YFSETQ. The ends were cut back, 4 bases at V and 2 bases at J, with 10 bases in the middle. Here the CDR3 DNA reads TGCGCCAGCAGCCTACGGGACACTGGAAACACCATATATTTT. Encoded protein: CASSLRDTGNTIYF.